This T cell receptor beta chain is drawn from a study of technical replicates of blood from a few donors. Germline V gene data show CDR1 as GTSNPN and CDR2 as SVGIG (reference sequence). Trimming shortened V by 2 bases and J by 6 bases, and 20 bases separated the two germline ends. CDR3 length: 16 residues. Here immunoSEQ multiplex PCR was the method, and the copy in TCRdb shows in-frame clones only, minus some. Of 55,000 to 80,000 clones in the sample, roughly 86% were seen once. The TCR was taken from a human donor in good health. Some clones in this sample may be carry-over from other donors' samples. The sequencing input was PBMCs. V gene TRBV30 combines with J gene TRBJ1-5; tentatively, D is TRBD1 (6 bases). CDR3 DNA sequence: TGTGCCTGGAGTCGGACGGGACACCCCTGGGGTCAGCCCCAGCATTTT. This codes for CAWSRTGHPWGQPQHF.